Following are 25 T cell receptor beta chains from one sample sequenced in a study of molecular identifiers for immune sequencing clone quantification. TCRdb used MiXCR to reprocess the PCR reads, holding one entry per CDR3 protein. The sample consists of over 600,000 distinct CDR3 sequences, around 20% of them appearing once. The sample consisted of naive CD8+ T cells from blood, with Jurkat cell RNA spiked in. Subset here: FACS-sorted CD8+CD4-CCR7+CD45RA+ naive T cells. These receptors were collected from a human donor in good health. Some libraries in this study had Jurkat cell RNA spiked in.

This clonotype was picked up many times. This chain connects TRBV4-1 to TRBJ2-7, with 7 nucleotides matching TRBD1. Per the germline V gene, CDR1 is MGHRA and CDR2 is YSYEKL. J lost 3 bases, V lost 4 bases, and 9 bases had no gene match. The CDR3 has 15 amino acids. The CDR3 DNA reads TGCGCCAGCAGCCCCCCCGGGACAGCCTACTACGAGCAGTACTTC. It translates to CASSPPGTAYYEQYF.

This clonotype came up many times. The chain carries TRBV9 and TRBJ2-7; D perhaps matches TRBD1 (5 bases). Germline V CDR1 and CDR2: SGDLS, YYNGEE. The CDR3 has 14 residues. V lost 0 bases and J 2 bases, leaving 9 bases between the germline ends. CDR3 region: CASSVGTGTYEQYF. The CDR3 coding sequence is TGTGCCAGCAGCGTAGGAACAGGAACCTACGAGCAGTACTTC.

This clonotype was seen many times. The chain employs TRBV7-9 and TRBJ1-5; weak D call: TRBD1 (5 bases). CDR1 SEHNR and CDR2 FQNEAQ come from the germline V gene (reference sequence). V gave up 1 base and J gave up 6 bases, with 7 bases separating them. The CDR3 runs 13 residues. Here the CDR3 reads CASSLGGVQPQHF. In nucleotides, the CDR3 is TGTGCCAGCAGCTTAGGGGGGGTTCAGCCCCAGCATTTT.

With regard to this clonotype: A much bigger clone sits one base away, suggesting this may be a read error. The chain joins TRBV20-1 to TRBJ2-5; 8 nucleotides line up with TRBD1. Germline V gene lookup returns CDR1 DFQATT and CDR2 SNEGSKA (reference sequence). The CDR3 extends over 17 amino acids. This CDR3 reads CSARDLATGDLQEPQYF. The DNA of the CDR3 is TGCAGTGCTAGAGATTTAGCGACAGGGGATTTACAAGAGCCCCAGTACTTC.

This clonotype appeared many times. The J gene is TRBJ2-7, the V gene TRBV6-1; D ambiguous. V was shortened by 7 bases and J by 2 bases, with 15 bases between the two germline ends. The CDR3 length is 14 residues. Germline V gene data show CDR1 as MNHNS and CDR2 as SASEGT. The CDR3 nucleotides are TGTGCCAGCACCCTACAACTACCTACCTACGAGCAGTACTTC. Its translation is CASTLQLPTYEQYF.

This chain joins TRBV4-1 and TRBJ2-2, with D tentatively TRBD2 (5 bases). CDR3 size: 17 residues. V shed 0 bases and J shed 0 bases, with 11 bases lying between them. Per germline, CDR1 MGHRA and CDR2 YSYEKL. CDR3 bases: TGCGCCAGCAGCCAAGATCGGGCGGGTACGAACACCGGGGAGCTGTTTTTT. Encoded protein: CASSQDRAGTNTGELFF.

This clonotype was recorded at least ten times. The chain couples TRBV6-5 to TRBJ2-5, with 7 bases identical to TRBD1. The length of the CDR3 is 15 residues. CDR1 MNHEY and CDR2 SVGAGI come from the germline V gene. The V and J ends lost 4 bases and 5 bases, in that order; junction bases with no gene match: 10. The CDR3 DNA reads TGTGCCAGCAGTTCCACAGGGGCGGACGGGGAGACCCAGTACTTC. The encoded protein is CASSSTGADGETQYF.

This clonotype was observed many times. The chain employs TRBV7-9 and TRBJ1-1; D is undetermined. The length of the CDR3 is 14 residues. Germline V gene data show CDR1 as SEHNR and CDR2 as FQNEAQ (reference sequence). V dropped 3 bases and J dropped 7 bases, with 15 bases sitting between them. CDR3 protein: CASSLIGVGGEAFF. The CDR3 DNA is TGTGCCAGCAGCTTGATCGGGGTAGGAGGTGAAGCTTTCTTT.

The chain recombines TRBV14 with TRBJ1-3, with no clear D. The CDR3 totals 15 residues. The V end was cut by 0 bases, the J end by 2 bases, with 8 bases between. CDR1 SGHDN and CDR2 FVKESK come from the germline V gene. CDR3 nucleotides: TGTGCCAGCAGCCAAGACCGGACTACTGGAAACACCATATATTTT. It translates to CASSQDRTTGNTIYF.

About this clonotype: A read error may be the cause here, since a much bigger clone is one base away. The V call is TRBV28, the J call TRBJ1-5, with a tentative D call TRBD1 (6 bases). Looked up from germline, CDR1 is MDHEN and CDR2 is SYDVKM. V was shortened by 6 bases and J by 5 bases, with 20 bases between the two germline ends. The length of the CDR3 is 16 residues. The CDR3 DNA sequence: TGTGCCAGCAGCCAGGCGCTCGGAGGGGGGGATCAGCCCCAGCATTTT. Protein sequence: CASSQALGGGDQPQHF.

This clonotype was observed at least ten times. V is TRBV2 and J is TRBJ1-1; TRBD1 matches 7 bases. The CDR3 totals 14 residues. Trimming took 4 bases from V and 6 from J; bases not matched to a gene: 8. Germline CDR1 is SNHLY and CDR2 is FYNNEI. DNA for the CDR3: TGTGCCAGCAGTGCCGGGACAGCATTCCCTGAAGCTTTCTTT. The encoded protein is CASSAGTAFPEAFF.

In this sample, this clonotype turned up many times. The chain links TRBV5-1 to TRBJ1-4; D remains unclear. The length of the CDR3 is 15 residues. Per germline, CDR1 SGHRS and CDR2 YFSETQ. V lost 1 base, J lost 4 bases, and 11 bases lay in between. CDR3: CASSLSASVNEKLFF. CDR3 DNA sequence: TGCGCCAGCAGCTTGTCAGCCTCCGTTAATGAAAAACTGTTTTTT.

Ten or more counts support this clonotype. The gene calls are TRBV20-1 and TRBJ2-7; D is uncertain. The germline V gene has CDR1 DFQATT and CDR2 SNEGSKA (reference sequence). V lost 3 bases and J 0 bases, leaving 9 bases between the germline ends. The CDR3 runs to 13 residues. CDR3 amino acids: CSASPMSSYEQYF. The CDR3 nucleotides are TGCAGTGCTAGCCCGATGAGCTCCTACGAGCAGTACTTC.

This clonotype was recorded at least ten times. J is TRBJ1-1 and V is TRBV13; D might be TRBD1 (6 bases). The CDR3 totals 14 residues. The germline CDR1 and CDR2 sequences are PRHDT and FYEKMQ (reference sequence). The ends were cut back, 5 bases at V and 4 bases at J, with 14 bases in the middle. CDR3 in DNA: TGTGCCAGCAGCCCTGGCAGGGGTACCACTGAAGCTTTCTTT. Its protein product is CASSPGRGTTEAFF.

This clonotype occurred many times. The chain carries TRBV7-9 and TRBJ1-1, with D unresolved. V lost 1 base, J lost 1 base, and 7 bases lay in between. Germline CDR1 SEHNR, CDR2 FQNEAQ (reference sequence). CDR3 length: 14 amino acids. DNA for the CDR3: TGTGCCAGCAGCTTAGTTGGGGAGAACACTGAAGCTTTCTTT. The encoded protein is CASSLVGENTEAFF.

This clonotype was picked up a small number of times. This sequence joins TRBV7-6 and TRBJ2-1; weak D call: TRBD1 (6 bases). The CDR3 extends over 17 amino acids. V was trimmed by 5 bases and J by 8 bases, leaving 25 bases between them. Germline CDR1 is SGHVS and CDR2 is FNYEAQ. The DNA for the CDR3 is TGTGCCAGCAGCGTCCCCACCAGCGCGTTAGGGGGAGATGAGCAGTTCTTC. As protein: CASSVPTSALGGDEQFF.

This clonotype showed up many times. The chain uses TRBV20-1 and TRBJ2-7, with 7 bases fitting TRBD2. V lost 7 bases to trimming and J lost 1 base; unmatched junction nucleotides: 4. Germline assignment: CDR1 DFQATT and CDR2 SNEGSKA (reference sequence). This CDR3 has 12 amino acids. The CDR3 protein is CSVWGGSYEQYF. The DNA of the CDR3 is TGCAGTGTTTGGGGGGGTTCCTACGAGCAGTACTTC.

The chain recombines TRBV18 with TRBJ2-7; 10 bases line up with TRBD1. This CDR3 spans 17 amino acids. The V and J ends lost 5 bases and 3 bases, in that order; junction bases with no gene match: 13. Germline CDR1 and CDR2: KGHSH and LQKENI. The CDR3 loop reads CASSEGTGVSSLYEQYF. The DNA for the CDR3 is TGTGCCAGCTCAGAGGGGACAGGGGTCTCATCCCTCTACGAGCAGTACTTC.

This clonotype came up many times. This chain joins TRBV5-4 and TRBJ2-2; D not certain. Trimming shortened V by 2 bases and J by 7 bases, and 3 bases separated the two germline ends. The CDR3 is 11 residues long. Germline CDR1 is SGHNT and CDR2 is YYREEE (reference sequence). CDR3 amino acids: CASSFFGELFF. Written as DNA, the CDR3 is TGTGCCAGCAGCTTCTTCGGGGAGCTGTTTTTT.

The DNA of the CDR3 is TGTGCCAGCAGCCAAGAGGGGTCTAGCGGGAGCGGGCAAGAGACCCAGTACTTC. It yields the protein CASSQEGSSGSGQETQYF. J is TRBJ2-5 and V is TRBV3-2; the table's D call of TRBD2 was not tested on the DNA. TRBV3-2 is assigned pseudogene status. The CDR3 loop spans 18 amino acids.

This clonotype was picked up many times. The rearrangement links TRBV20-1 to TRBJ2-7, with unresolved D. Germline V CDR1 and CDR2: DFQATT, SNEGSKA (reference sequence). The germline V and J ends were trimmed by 3 bases and 1 base, with 10 bases remaining between them. This CDR3 is 13 amino acids long. In nucleotides, the CDR3 is TGCAGTGCTAGCGATCGCATGTCCTACGAGCAGTACTTC. This sequence encodes CSASDRMSYEQYF.

V and J are TRBV2 and TRBJ1-6; no reliable D call. V lost 6 bases to trimming and J lost 9 bases, with 9 bases between them. CDR3 length: 12 amino acids. The germline CDR1 and CDR2 sequences are SNHLY and FYNNEI. The CDR3: CASRGRISPLHF. The CDR3 nucleotides are TGTGCCAGCAGGGGTCGAATTTCACCCCTCCACTTT.

This clonotype was counted many times. The rearrangement joins TRBV2 to TRBJ1-2; no definite D call. The germline V gene encodes CDR1 SNHLY and CDR2 FYNNEI. Deletions cut 4 bases from V and 3 bases from J, with 6 bases between. The CDR3 extends over 12 amino acids. CDR3 sequence (DNA): TGTGCCAGCAGTGCTGCCTACTATGGCTACACCTTC. It encodes CASSAAYYGYTF. Looking up the rest from reference TRBV2 and TRBJ1-2 gives the full variable domain: EPEVTQTPSHQVTQMGQEVILRCVPISNHLYFYWYRQILGQKVEFLVSFYNNEISEKSEIFDDQFSVERPDGSNFTLKIRSTKLEDSAMYFCASSAAYYGYTFGSGTRLTVV.

This clonotype was detected only a few times. The chain carries TRBV29-1 and TRBJ1-2; D is perhaps TRBD1 (6 bases). V was pared by 1 base and J by 6 bases, with 18 bases between. Germline loops: CDR1 SQVTM, CDR2 ANQGSEA. CDR3 length: 15 amino acids. CDR3 in amino acids: CSVEVWDTGGNGYTF. The CDR3 bases are TGCAGCGTTGAAGTGTGGGACACTGGGGGAAATGGCTACACCTTC.

There are many counts of this clonotype. J is TRBJ2-3 and V is TRBV7-6; perhaps TRBD2 as D (5 bases). Germline CDR1 reads SGHVS; CDR2 reads FNYEAQ. The CDR3 runs to 17 residues. V was clipped by 6 bases and J by 6 bases, with 25 bases between them. For the CDR3, the DNA is TGTGCCAGCAGACGAATCCCGGACTCACTATCGCGGGATACGCAGTATTTT. Translating it yields CASRRIPDSLSRDTQYF.